This TCR beta chain was identified in a study of shared clonotypes between healthy human individuals. CDR1 is SGHKS and CDR2 is YYEKEE in the germline V gene (reference sequence). V lost 0 bases, J lost 2 bases, and 12 bases lay in between. CDR3 length: 15 residues. In its sample, this clone was seen once. Nashville, Tennessee was home to all donors, who were Caucasian adults. Measured with immunoSEQ multiplex PCR; TCRdb has only the in-frame clones, and not every one. This table has about 680,000 clones, around three quarters appearing once. Sequenced sample: memory CD4+ T cells sorted from blood. Subset indicated: CD45RA-negative fraction. The chain recombines TRBV5-5 with TRBJ2-7, with D maybe TRBD2 (6 bases). The sequence was obtained from a woman aged 25 to 39 in good health. CDR3 DNA: TGTGCCAGCAGCTTGGCCCCTAGCGCCACCTACGAGCAGTACTTC. Its protein is CASSLAPSATYEQYF.